A single sample gave rise to the 11 T cell receptor beta chains below, sequenced in a study of regulatory T cells in long-lasting Graves disease. As to time point: persistent/refractory GD, antithyroid drugs over 5 years with positive TRAb. RNA isolated from PBMCs was used to make the TCR library. The TCR beta library used iRepertoire HTBI primers with Arm-PCR amplification of CDR3. TCRdb reanalysed the multiplex PCR reads using MiXCR and keeps one entry per CDR3 protein. Of 420,000 or so distinct CDR3 sequences listed, roughly a quarter are singletons. The sequencing used peripheral blood mononuclear cells (PBMCs), collected when the disease was refractory, from a patient treated with antithyroid drugs. These receptors were collected from a female donor with Graves disease.

This clonotype was counted ten times or more. The chain combines TRBV7-2 with TRBJ1-4; a possible D gene is TRBD1 (5 bases). Trimming stripped 1 base from V and 7 bases from J, with 16 bases between. The germline gives CDR1 SGHTA, CDR2 FQGNSA. The CDR3 spans 16 residues. The CDR3 spells CASSLESVGTSEKLFF. The CDR3 DNA reads TGTGCCAGCAGCTTAGAGTCGGTCGGGACCTCTGAAAAACTGTTTTTT.

This clonotype was seen a handful of times. The rearrangement joins TRBV4-3 to TRBJ2-5; TRBD2 aligns across 7 bases. J gave up 4 bases and V 0 bases, and 8 bases lay outside the gene matches. Germline values: CDR1 LGHNA, CDR2 YSLEER. The CDR3 is 16 amino acids. CDR3 sequence: CASSQDNSGGGETQYF. CDR3 bases: TGCGCCAGCAGCCAAGACAATAGCGGCGGGGGAGAGACCCAGTACTTC.

This clonotype was seen only a few times. V usage is TRBV6-4 and J usage is TRBJ2-3; D possibly corresponds to TRBD1 (6 bases). The V end lost 6 bases, the J end lost 0 bases, and 16 bases lay between the germline ends. Germline CDR1 and CDR2: MRHNA and SNTAGT. The CDR3 length is 16 residues. The DNA for the CDR3 is TGTGCCAGCAGACCTACGACAGGACGGAGCACAGATACGCAGTATTTT. It specifies CASRPTTGRSTDTQYF.

The V gene is TRBV7-8, the J gene TRBJ1-5, with 7 positions matching TRBD1. The germline V gene has CDR1 SGHVS and CDR2 FQNEAQ. The CDR3 contains 17 residues. V was pared by 2 bases and J by 4 bases, with 11 bases of the junction left unmatched. The CDR3 sequence: CASSLRTGDYFNQPQHF. CDR3 in DNA: TGTGCCAGCAGCTTAAGAACAGGGGATTATTTTAATCAGCCCCAGCATTTT.

This clonotype has more than one count but fewer than ten. V and J are TRBV7-9 and TRBJ1-1; D remains ambiguous. Germline CDR1 is SEHNR and CDR2 is FQNEAQ (reference sequence). The CDR3 has 15 amino acids. V was clipped by 5 bases and J by 1 base, with 14 bases between them. The CDR3 DNA reads TGTGCCAGCAGCCAATCGTTCGGCCGGAACACTGAAGCTTTCTTT. Amino acids: CASSQSFGRNTEAFF.

This chain uses TRBV9 with TRBJ2-5, with D possibly matching TRBD1 (6 bases). Trimming shortened V by 4 bases and J by 1 base, and 14 bases separated the two germline ends. The CDR3 runs to 15 residues. Germline loops: CDR1 SGDLS, CDR2 YYNGEE. In DNA, the CDR3 is TGTGCCAGCAGCACCGAGGACAGAGCCCAAGAGACCCAGTACTTC. Translation: CASSTEDRAQETQYF. The entire variable domain, with the rest obtained from reference TRBV9 and TRBJ2-5, is as follows: DSGVTQTPKHLITATGQRVTLRCSPRSGDLSVYWYQQSLDQGLQFLIQYYNGEERAKGNILERFSAQQFPDLHSELNLSSLELGDSALYFCASSTEDRAQETQYFGPGTRLLVL.

This clonotype was detected ten times or more. This chain uses TRBV28 with TRBJ1-1, with 11 bases fitting TRBD1. CDR3 length: 20 residues. The V gene's germline CDR1 is MDHEN and CDR2 SYDVKM. V lost 2 bases and J lost 5; bases outside the gene matches: 19. CDR3 region: CASSLRQSGPGTGGRTEAFF. In DNA form, the CDR3 reads TGTGCCAGCAGTTTACGTCAGAGCGGTCCCGGGACAGGGGGTCGGACTGAAGCTTTCTTT.

The J gene is TRBJ2-5, the V gene TRBV2, with no clear D. TRBJ2-1 matches the DNA end more closely, so the J call is doubtful. Germline V lookup: CDR1 SNHLY, CDR2 FYNNEI. This CDR3 has 11 residues. CDR3 residues: CASGIANEQFF. The CDR3 DNA reads TGTGCCAGCGGAATTGCCAATGAGCAGTTCTTC.

The chain combines TRBV4-2 with TRBJ2-6; 8 nucleotides line up with TRBD1. Per germline, CDR1 LGHNA and CDR2 YNFKEQ. CDR3 length: 18 residues. The V segment lost 2 bases and the J segment 0 bases; nucleotides outside the gene matches: 6. CDR3 DNA sequence: TGTGCCAGCAGCCAACAAGGGACAGGACTCTCTGGGGCCAACGTCCTGACTTTC. Amino acids: CASSQQGTGLSGANVLTF.

The CDR3 nucleotides read TGTGCCAGTAGTATACTAGCGGGAGTCTCCTACGAGCAGTACTTC. Residues: CASSILAGVSYEQYF. The rearrangement joins TRBV19 to TRBJ2-7; 10 bases are shared with TRBD2. J was trimmed by 0 bases and V by 2 bases; bases with no gene match: 1. The CDR3 has 15 residues. Germline lookup yields CDR1 LNHDA and CDR2 SQIVND (reference sequence).

Many counts were recorded for this clonotype. This chain connects TRBV29-1 to TRBJ1-1; no firm D call. The CDR3 consists of 12 residues. Germline V CDR1 and CDR2: SQVTM, ANQGSEA. V gave up 7 bases and J gave up 1 base, with 10 bases separating them. CDR3 nucleotide sequence: TGCAGCGAACGGGGTGCGAACACTGAAGCTTTCTTT. This translates into CSERGANTEAFF. Supplemented by reference TRBV29-1 and TRBJ1-1, the full variable domain reads SAVISQKPSRDICQRGTSLTIQCQVDSQVTMMFWYRQQPGQSLTLIATANQGSEATYESGFVIDKFPISRPNLTFSTLTVSNMSPEDSSIYLCSERGANTEAFFGQGTRLTVV.